This passage covers 2 T cell receptor beta chains from one sample sequenced in a study of regulatory T cells in long-lasting Graves disease. Time point described: newly diagnosed GD, antithyroid drugs for less than 3 months. From PBMCs, RNA was extracted and then used to make the TCR library. Both iRepertoire HTBI primers and Arm-PCR of CDR3 regions were used to build the TCR beta libraries. Using its own MiXCR run on the multiplex PCR reads, TCRdb lists one record per CDR3 protein. The data show some 200,000 distinct CDR3 sequences, roughly 19% seen once. The sample was also reused in another study, on T cells in Graves' hyperthyroidism and ophthalmopathy.

This material consisted of peripheral blood mononuclear cells (PBMCs), taken at new diagnosis, from a patient treated with antithyroid drugs. These receptors were collected from a woman between 25 and 40 years old with Graves disease.

This chain's CDR3 is CATRGTLGNEQFF. CDR3 bases: TGTGCCACCCGTGGGACGTTAGGCAATGAGCAGTTCTTC. This rearrangement joins TRBV6-1 to TRBJ2-1; TRBD1 or TRBD2 may be the D gene (5 bases each). Germline values: CDR1 MNHNS, CDR2 SASEGT. The CDR3 covers 13 residues. The ends were cut back, 10 bases at V and 6 bases at J, with 16 bases in the middle.

At least ten counts were recorded for this clonotype. The CDR3 DNA is TGTGCCAGCAGTGACCTAAGGGGACTAGCGGGACGGTACGAGCAGTACTTC. Translating it yields CASSDLRGLAGRYEQYF. The rearrangement uses TRBV6-2 or TRBV6-3 and TRBJ2-7, with 13 positions matching TRBD2. The trim removed 5 bases at V and 4 bases at J, leaving 11 bases unmatched. CDR3 size: 17 residues. Germline V gives CDR1 MNHEY, CDR2 SVGEGT.